The 10 T cell receptor beta chains listed next were all sequenced from one sample in a study of OX40 agonist ivuxolimab in advanced cancers. Repertoires were generated with immunoSEQ multiplex PCR, while TCRdb's copy carries only in-frame clones and drops some. The repertoire has over 50,000 clones, roughly 86% of them found once; the top ten carry roughly 5%. Material: CD4+ or CD8+ T cells sorted from blood, obtained in a trial of the OX40 agonist ivuxolimab. These receptors were taken from an adult with an advanced solid tumor such as melanoma, head and neck, liver or kidney cancer.

The chain combines TRBV7-2 with TRBJ2-5; the match to TRBD1 covers 7 bases. The CDR3 is made up of 15 amino acids. V was pared by 2 bases and J by 5 bases, with 8 bases of the junction left unmatched. Germline loops: CDR1 SGHTA, CDR2 FQGNSA. CDR3 sequence (DNA): TGTGCCAGCAGCTTACGGGCCAGGGGGTGGGAGACCCAGTACTTC. It codes for CASSLRARGWETQYF.

In DNA form, the CDR3 reads TGTGCCAGCAGCTTGGATGGCGGCTCCACAGATACGCAGTATTTT. Protein: CASSLDGGSTDTQYF. The chain recombines TRBV5-4 with TRBJ2-3, with D uncertain. With 0 bases removed from V and 2 bases from J, the gap between germline ends came to 10 bases. Germline V gives CDR1 SGHNT, CDR2 YYREEE (reference sequence). This CDR3 is built from 15 residues.

The CDR3 coding sequence is TGTGCCAGCAGCAAATCAACCCCCTCCGAGCAGTACTTC. Translating it yields CASSKSTPSEQYF. V gene TRBV28 combines with J gene TRBJ2-7, with D unresolved. V gave up 6 bases and J gave up 6 bases, with 15 bases separating them. Germline V gives CDR1 MDHEN, CDR2 SYDVKM. This CDR3 has 13 amino acids.

The chain carries TRBV5-1 and TRBJ2-2, with D perhaps given as TRBD1 or TRBD2 (6 bases each). Trimming removed 8 bases at V and 3 bases at J, with 14 bases between. Germline V gene lookup returns CDR1 SGHRS and CDR2 YFSETQ. The length of the CDR3 is 14 residues. CDR3: CASVGGQDTGELFF. The CDR3 DNA reads as TGCGCCAGTGTCGGGGGCCAGGACACCGGGGAGCTGTTTTTT.

In its sample, this clone was seen once. The rearrangement links TRBV6-1 to TRBJ1-6, with TRBD1 matching 8 bases. J was trimmed by 6 bases and V by 3 bases; bases with no gene match: 4. Germline assignment: CDR1 MNHNS and CDR2 SASEGT. This CDR3 comprises 15 residues. CDR3: CASSDQGALNSPLHF. The DNA of the CDR3 is TGTGCCAGCAGTGATCAGGGGGCCCTTAATTCACCCCTCCACTTT.

J is TRBJ1-5 and V is TRBV28, with TRBD1 matching 8 bases. The CDR3 runs to 16 residues. CDR1 is MDHEN, CDR2 SYDVKM, per germline. The V segment lost 6 bases and the J segment 0 bases; nucleotides outside the gene matches: 7. The CDR3 nucleotides read TGTGCCAGCAGGACCCCGACAGGGGCTAGCAATCAGCCCCAGCATTTT. Its protein is CASRTPTGASNQPQHF.

The rearrangement uses TRBV11-1 and TRBJ2-2; 8 bases agree with TRBD2. Per the germline V gene, CDR1 is SGHAT and CDR2 is FQDESV (reference sequence). V dropped 1 base and J dropped 5; count of bases not matched to a gene: 6. The CDR3 sequence is 16 residues long. The CDR3 reads CASSLDPGGYTGELFF. The CDR3 DNA follows: TGTGCCAGCAGCTTAGATCCGGGAGGGTATACCGGGGAGCTGTTTTTT. The variable domain in full, with the rest retrieved from reference TRBV11-1 and TRBJ2-2, is EAEVAQSPRYKITEKSQAVAFWCDPISGHATLYWYRQILGQGPELLVQFQDESVVDDSQLPKDRFSAERLKGVDSTLKIQPAELGDSAMYLCASSLDPGGYTGELFFGEGSRLTVL.

The genes are TRBV11-2 and TRBJ1-3; TRBD1 might be the D (5 bases). The CDR3 covers 14 residues. V was trimmed by 0 bases and J by 4 bases, leaving 7 bases between them. Germline assignment: CDR1 SGHAT and CDR2 FQNNGV. CDR3 protein: CASSLDRAGNTIYF. The CDR3 DNA sequence: TGTGCCAGCAGCTTAGACAGGGCCGGAAACACCATATATTTT.

V gene TRBV28 combines with J gene TRBJ2-7; 9 nucleotides line up with TRBD1. Germline assignment: CDR1 MDHEN and CDR2 SYDVKM. V shed 5 bases and J 1 base; nucleotides not matched to a gene: 6. CDR3 length: 15 amino acids. CDR3 protein: CASSGSGTGSYEQYF. The CDR3 region has the DNA TGTGCCAGCAGTGGGTCCGGGACAGGGTCCTACGAGCAGTACTTC.

The chain carries TRBV6-5 and TRBJ1-5, with no clear D. Germline V gene lookup returns CDR1 MNHEY and CDR2 SVGAGI. CDR3 size: 14 residues. Trimming pared 2 bases from V and 9 bases from J, leaving 14 bases between. As DNA, the CDR3 is TGTGCCAGCAGTTACGGGTCTCCTGATTCGCCCCAGCATTTT. Its translation is CASSYGSPDSPQHF.